Presented here are 13 T cell receptor beta chains from one specimen sequenced in a study of blood T cell repertoires in COVID-19. Profiled with immunoSEQ multiplex PCR; TCRdb holds only in-frame clones, not every one. Here the sample spans about 72,000 clones, around nine tenths being singletons. The sequencing input was peripheral blood. The receptors originated from a woman in her sixties with acute or convalescent COVID-19.

CDR3 sequence reads: CASSARDRNNQPQHF. The CDR3 DNA follows: TGTGCCAGTAGTGCGCGGGACAGAAACAATCAGCCCCAGCATTTT. This sequence joins TRBV19 and TRBJ1-5, with 7 bases fitting TRBD1. In germline, CDR1 is LNHDA, CDR2 SQIVND (reference sequence). V was clipped by 5 bases and J by 3 bases; unmatched bases: 7. This CDR3 comprises 15 residues. The full variable domain, rest sourced from reference TRBV19 and TRBJ1-5, is DGGITQSPKYLFRKEGQNVTLSCEQNLNHDAMYWYRQDPGQGLRLIYYSQIVNDFQKGDIAEGYSVSREKKESFPLTVTSAQKNPTAFYLCASSARDRNNQPQHFGDGTRLSIL.

The J gene is TRBJ2-7, the V gene TRBV2, with a tentative D call TRBD1 (5 bases). The germline CDR1 and CDR2 sequences are SNHLY and FYNNEI. The V end was cut by 6 bases, the J end by 11 bases, with 17 bases between. CDR3 size: 12 residues. CDR3 amino acids: CASSQGRMGKYF. Written as DNA, the CDR3 is TGTGCCAGCAGCCAGGGCAGAATGGGGAAGTACTTC.

The CDR3 region has the DNA TGCAGCGTCGGACAGGGCACTAGCTATGGCTACACCTTC. Encoded protein: CSVGQGTSYGYTF. This chain joins TRBV29-1 and TRBJ1-2, with 8 bases identical to TRBD1. V shed 6 bases, J shed 4 bases, and the junction held 7 bases outside the gene matches. Germline CDR1 reads SQVTM; CDR2 reads ANQGSEA. The CDR3 runs to 13 residues.

V usage is TRBV12-3 or TRBV12-4 and J usage is TRBJ1-2; weak D call: TRBD1 (6 bases). With 6 bases removed from V and 3 bases from J, the gap between germline ends came to 11 bases. CDR3 size: 13 residues. DNA for the CDR3: TGTGCCAGCAGCGCGGCAGGGGACTATGGCTACACCTTC. It translates to CASSAAGDYGYTF.

The chain links TRBV10-3 to TRBJ1-1; 9 nucleotides agree with TRBD1. The germline gives CDR1 ENHRY, CDR2 SYGVKD. The CDR3 is made up of 14 amino acids. Trimming took 11 bases from V and 6 from J; bases not matched to a gene: 13. In DNA, the CDR3 is TGTGCCTCACGACAGGGGGAAGGTTACGCTGAAGCTTTCTTT. This encodes CASRQGEGYAEAFF.

The chain combines TRBV2 with TRBJ1-5; D not certain. V lost 7 bases and J lost 1, with 11 bases in between. This CDR3 spans 14 amino acids. Germline CDR1 reads SNHLY; CDR2 reads FYNNEI. CDR3 coding DNA: TGTGCCAGCATGCGGGGAGGGAGCAATCAGCCCCAGCATTTT. It is translated as CASMRGGSNQPQHF.

The chain employs TRBV6-6 and TRBJ1-5, with D possibly TRBD1 on 5 matching bases. V was pared by 6 bases and J by 6 bases, with 18 bases between. Germline V gene data show CDR1 as MNHNY and CDR2 as SVGAGI (reference sequence). CDR3 length: 15 amino acids. CDR3 DNA sequence: TGTGCCAGCAGCCCTTTCGGGGGTAGGTTTCAGCCCCAGCATTTT. Translation gives CASSPFGGRFQPQHF.

V is TRBV5-1 and J is TRBJ2-7; D is possibly TRBD2 (5 bases). Trimming stripped 0 bases from V and 6 bases from J, with 7 bases between. CDR1 and CDR2 from the germline V gene are SGHRS and YFSETQ. The CDR3 contains 12 residues. The CDR3 coding sequence is TGCGCCAGCAGCTTGGCCGGGATCGAGCAGTACTTC. Amino acids: CASSLAGIEQYF.

This chain connects TRBV19 to TRBJ2-7, with D perhaps matching TRBD1 (5 bases). This CDR3 region has 15 residues. In germline, CDR1 is LNHDA, CDR2 SQIVND (reference sequence). Trimming pared 4 bases from V and 1 base from J, leaving 14 bases between. CDR3 DNA sequence: TGTGCCAGTAGTAGGCAGGGTGATTCGTCCTACGAGCAGTACTTC. Its protein product is CASSRQGDSSYEQYF.

The DNA of the CDR3 is TGTGCCAGCAGCTTAGTAGGTTTTCGTGACAGCTACGAGCAGTACTTC. It codes for CASSLVGFRDSYEQYF. The V gene is TRBV7-2, the J gene TRBJ2-7, with D perhaps TRBD1 (5 bases). V was shortened by 1 base and J by 3 bases, with 16 bases between the two germline ends. CDR3 size: 16 residues. The germline V gene has CDR1 SGHTA and CDR2 FQGNSA. Combining the CDR3 with reference TRBV7-2 and TRBJ2-7 gives the whole variable domain GAGVSQSPSNKVTEKGKDVELRCDPISGHTALYWYRQSLGQGLEFLIYFQGNSAPDKSGLPSDRFSAERTGGSVSTLTIQRTQQEDSAVYLCASSLVGFRDSYEQYFGPGTRLTVT.

V usage is TRBV15 and J usage is TRBJ2-1, with TRBD2 matching 7 bases. With 6 bases clipped from V and 3 bases from J, the junction kept 2 bases outside the gene matches. Germline values: CDR1 LNHNV, CDR2 YYDKDF (reference sequence). The CDR3 spans 13 residues. DNA of the CDR3: TGTGCCACCAGTGGGGACTACTACAATGAGCAGTTCTTC. Protein: CATSGDYYNEQFF.

V gene TRBV19 combines with J gene TRBJ1-5, with 8 bases matching TRBD1. Per germline, CDR1 LNHDA and CDR2 SQIVND (reference sequence). This CDR3 has 14 residues. The ends lost 8 bases at V and 3 bases at J; junction bases unmatched: 6. The CDR3 DNA reads as TGTGCCAGTGGGGGGACAGGCTCCAATCAGCCCCAGCATTTT. This sequence encodes CASGGTGSNQPQHF.

The chain employs TRBV5-6 and TRBJ1-2, with a tentative D call TRBD1 (6 bases). V lost 3 bases and J lost 2, with 11 bases in between. This CDR3 contains 14 residues. Germline V lookup: CDR1 SGHDT, CDR2 YYEEEE. CDR3 DNA: TGTGCCAGCAGCTCAGGGGCTAGAAACTATGGCTACACCTTC. It specifies CASSSGARNYGYTF.